Presented here are 32 T cell receptor beta chains from one specimen sequenced in a study of Graves' ophthalmopathy and Graves' hyperthyroidism. TCR beta CDR3 regions were amplified from RNA transcripts. In the first round, RT-PCR was carried out with HTBI primers, and a multiplex PCR formed the second round. TCRdb reprocessed the multiplex PCR reads with MiXCR, giving one entry per CDR3 protein. The sample includes about 550,000 distinct CDR3 sequences, just under 40% of them seen just once. Sequencing was performed on peripheral blood or thyroid tissue (not recorded which). The receptors originated from an adult man with Graves' hyperthyroidism.

The V gene is TRBV5-1, the J gene TRBJ1-2, with 7 nucleotides matching TRBD1. CDR1 SGHRS and CDR2 YFSETQ come from the germline V gene. The CDR3 is 14 amino acids. The V segment lost 4 bases and the J segment 2 bases; nucleotides outside the gene matches: 5. CDR3 DNA sequence: TGCGCCAGCAGCCACGGGGACAGAAACTATGGCTACACCTTC. As protein: CASSHGDRNYGYTF.

This clonotype was counted many times. J is TRBJ2-7 and V is TRBV29-1, with 12 positions matching TRBD1. From germline, CDR1 is SQVTM and CDR2 ANQGSEA. The ends lost 5 bases at V and 6 bases at J; junction bases unmatched: 11. This CDR3 is built from 15 residues. CDR3 residues: CSVKDPGQGAGEQYF. The DNA for the CDR3 is TGCAGCGTTAAGGATCCGGGACAGGGGGCGGGCGAGCAGTACTTC.

The sample holds many counts of this clonotype. The genes are TRBV20-1 and TRBJ1-1; 7 positions agree with TRBD1. With V trimmed by 3 bases and J by 1 base, 5 bases remained unmatched. The CDR3 length is 14 residues. Germline V CDR1 and CDR2: DFQATT, SNEGSKA (reference sequence). The CDR3 sequence: CSARTGTANTEAFF. Here the CDR3 DNA reads TGCAGTGCTAGGACCGGGACAGCGAACACTGAAGCTTTCTTT.

Many counts were recorded for this clonotype. The genes are TRBV29-1 and TRBJ1-2, with D uncertain. The V end lost 3 bases, the J end lost 5 bases, and 13 bases lay between the germline ends. The CDR3 runs to 13 residues. In germline, CDR1 is SQVTM, CDR2 ANQGSEA. The CDR3 loop is CSVDTVQMYGYTF. DNA of the CDR3: TGCAGCGTTGATACGGTACAGATGTATGGCTACACCTTC.

This clonotype was found many times. The chain recombines TRBV19 with TRBJ2-7; a weak D match, TRBD1 (6 bases). This CDR3 has 14 residues. CDR1 LNHDA and CDR2 SQIVND come from the germline V gene (reference sequence). Trimming left V 5 bases short and J 0 bases short, with 11 bases between. The CDR3 spells CASSYRDGSYEQYF. In DNA form, the CDR3 reads TGTGCCAGTAGTTACAGGGACGGCTCCTACGAGCAGTACTTC.

Comments on this clonotype: Sequence at one end of the junction differs from germline and may be a read error. This chain joins TRBV19 and TRBJ2-7, with 7 bases aligning to TRBD1. The CDR3 is 13 amino acids. Germline loops: CDR1 LNHDA, CDR2 SQIVND (reference sequence). DNA of the CDR3: TGTGCCAGTAGCCCAGGACAGGCCTACGAGCGGTACTTC. Its protein product is CASSPGQAYERYF.

On this clonotype: One end of the junction fails to match germline, which may point to a read error. The chain carries TRBV5-4 and TRBJ1-5, with D possibly TRBD1 on 6 matching bases. The CDR3 consists of 17 residues. Germline V CDR1 and CDR2: SGHNT, YYREEE (reference sequence). The CDR3 nucleotides read TGTGCCAACAGCTTTGTTTTGAGGGGGGACAGCAATCAGCCCCAGCATTTT. This translates into CANSFVLRGDSNQPQHF.

This clonotype was observed at least ten times. CDR3 in DNA: TGCAGTGCAAATCGGCCCTTGACAGGGGGCACCCCCTACGAGCAGTACTTC. Its translation is CSANRPLTGGTPYEQYF. The chain recombines TRBV20-1 with TRBJ2-7, with 10 bases that match TRBD1. The trim removed 6 bases at V and 2 bases at J, leaving 16 bases unmatched. The CDR3 spans 17 residues. CDR1 and CDR2 (germline): DFQATT, SNEGSKA (reference sequence).

In this sample, this clonotype turned up many times. V usage is TRBV7-2 and J usage is TRBJ2-5; D remains ambiguous. Trimming removed 5 bases from V and 5 bases from J, with 9 bases in between. Germline-derived CDR1 and CDR2 are SGHTA and FQGNSA. The CDR3 length is 12 residues. This CDR3 is CASSLSFETQYF. The CDR3 DNA reads TGTGCCAGCAGCCTATCTTTTGAGACCCAGTACTTC.

Worth noting for this clonotype: Likely a read error: the CDR3 ends without its conserved phenylalanine or tryptophan. The rearrangement joins TRBV2 to TRBJ1-6; no reliable D call. V was trimmed by 2 bases and J by 7 bases, leaving 15 bases between them. Germline assignment: CDR1 SNHLY and CDR2 FYNNEI. The CDR3 is 16 residues long. The CDR3 DNA sequence: TGTGCCAGCAGTGAAATGGCTCCCCAGCTAAATTCACCCCTCCACCTT. The encoded protein is CASSEMAPQLNSPLHL.

V and J are TRBV29-1 and TRBJ1-2; the D is unclear. V was shortened by 8 bases and J by 9 bases, with 19 bases between the two germline ends. The CDR3 consists of 12 residues. CDR1 SQVTM and CDR2 ANQGSEA come from the germline V gene. In nucleotides, the CDR3 is TGCAGCACTGACGGGAATGGAGCCCGCTACACCTTC. This codes for CSTDGNGARYTF.

This clonotype was counted at least ten times. V usage is TRBV5-1 and J usage is TRBJ2-7; 8 positions agree with TRBD1. The length of the CDR3 is 15 residues. CDR1 and CDR2 (germline): SGHRS, YFSETQ. Trimming at V came to 8 bases and at J to 6 bases, leaving 16 bases not matched to a gene. The CDR3 protein is CARNPGQGSSREQYF. Here the CDR3 DNA reads TGCGCCAGGAACCCAGGACAGGGATCCTCCCGCGAGCAGTACTTC.

Notes on this clonotype: A much larger clone lies a single base off, so this may be a read error. This rearrangement joins TRBV14 to TRBJ2-7; the match to TRBD2 covers 8 bases. This CDR3 is built from 15 residues. CDR1 is SGHDN and CDR2 is FVKESK in the germline V gene. The junction had 10 bases not matched to a gene; V was cut back by 5 bases and J by 4 bases. CDR3 bases: TGTGCCAGCAGCAAAGGTCTCGGGAGGGTATACGAGCAGTACTTC. Its translation: CASSKGLGRVYEQYF.

About this clonotype itself: Likely a read error: the CDR3 ends without its conserved phenylalanine or tryptophan. V usage is TRBV7-2 and J usage is TRBJ2-7, with 8 bases that match TRBD2. The germline gives CDR1 SGHTA, CDR2 FQGNSA. This CDR3 is built from 15 residues. The V segment lost 5 bases and the J segment 6 bases; nucleotides outside the gene matches: 12. This CDR3 reads CASSLMTGLAGEQYL. The CDR3 nucleotides read TGTGCCAGCAGCCTTATGACAGGACTAGCAGGCGAGCAGTACCTC.

Here the CDR3 reads CASSLVSGQAYEQYF. The CDR3, as DNA: TGTGCCAGCAGCTTAGTTAGCGGACAAGCCTACGAGCAGTACTTC. The rearrangement uses TRBV7-9 and TRBJ2-7, with a weak D call TRBD2 (6 bases). This CDR3 region has 15 residues. Germline V lookup: CDR1 SEHNR, CDR2 FQNEAQ (reference sequence). Trimming removed 1 base from V and 2 bases from J, with 12 bases in between.

This clonotype has just a few counts. The gene calls are TRBV6-6 and TRBJ1-1, with 8 bases that match TRBD1. The V gene end was trimmed by 6 bases and the J gene end by 0 bases; junction bases not matched to a gene: 3. From germline, CDR1 is MNHNY and CDR2 SVGAGI (reference sequence). This CDR3 region has 14 residues. CDR3 region: CASRHRGMNTEAFF. DNA of the CDR3: TGTGCCAGCAGGCACAGGGGGATGAACACTGAAGCTTTCTTT.

With respect to this clonotype: In this CDR3 the conserved last residue, phenylalanine or tryptophan, is missing, so a read error is likely. The chain couples TRBV19 to TRBJ2-2; 11 bases agree with TRBD1. The V gene's germline CDR1 is LNHDA and CDR2 SQIVND (reference sequence). Unmatched junction bases numbered 8, after V lost 7 bases and J lost 4 bases. The CDR3 runs 16 residues. CDR3 coding DNA: TGTGCCAGTACCTCGGACAGGGGGCTTTTCACCGGGGAGCTGTTTCTT. Protein sequence: CASTSDRGLFTGELFL.

This clonotype was detected ten times or more. CDR3 amino acids: CSASILTREETQYF. The CDR3 bases are TGCAGTGCCTCCATACTTACTAGAGAAGAGACCCAGTACTTC. V is TRBV20-1 and J is TRBJ2-5, with D possibly being TRBD2 (5 bases). Germline values: CDR1 DFQATT, CDR2 SNEGSKA (reference sequence). V dropped 6 bases and J dropped 3 bases, with 17 bases sitting between them. This CDR3 has 14 amino acids.

This clonotype was detected many times. DNA for the CDR3: TGCAGTGCAGGGACTAGCGGGACCTACGAGCAGTACTTC. Protein sequence: CSAGTSGTYEQYF. The rearrangement uses TRBV20-1 and TRBJ2-7; TRBD2 matches at 13 bases. V shed 6 bases and J 2 bases; nucleotides not matched to a gene: 1. Germline values: CDR1 DFQATT, CDR2 SNEGSKA (reference sequence). The CDR3 runs to 13 residues.

The CDR3 sequence is CASSRRGTGMNGYTF. The CDR3 DNA is TGTGCCAGCAGTCGTCGGGGGACAGGGATGAATGGCTACACCTTC. The genes are TRBV6-6 and TRBJ1-2; 9 bases align to TRBD1. Germline CDR1 MNHNY, CDR2 SVGAGI (reference sequence). This CDR3 comprises 15 residues. V lost 5 bases, J lost 6 bases, and 10 bases stayed unmatched.

V usage is TRBV7-2 and J usage is TRBJ2-7, with 11 bases aligning to TRBD1. Losses at the gene ends were 1 base for V and 3 bases for J; bases not matched to a gene: 5. CDR3 length equals 16 residues. Germline values: CDR1 SGHTA, CDR2 FQGNSA. CDR3 protein: CASSLGSGTGGYEQYF. CDR3 bases: TGTGCCAGCAGCTTAGGGTCCGGGACAGGGGGCTACGAGCAGTACTTC.

At least ten counts were recorded for this clonotype. The chain employs TRBV6-5 and TRBJ1-1, with 10 bases matching TRBD1. Germline V CDR1 and CDR2: MNHEY, SVGAGI. V trimming: 5 bases; J trimming: 1 base; junction bases outside the gene matches: 7. The CDR3 sequence is 16 residues long. The CDR3 spells CASSRGTGVSNTEAFF. CDR3 bases: TGTGCCAGCAGTCGCGGGACAGGGGTGTCGAACACTGAAGCTTTCTTT.

The chain uses TRBV29-1 and TRBJ2-5; D is unclear. The CDR3 consists of 11 residues. The germline gives CDR1 SQVTM, CDR2 ANQGSEA. Trimming removed 2 bases from V and 7 bases from J, with 8 bases in between. The chain's CDR3 is CSVERAGTQYF. The CDR3 nucleotides read TGCAGCGTTGAAAGGGCAGGGACCCAGTACTTC.

The J gene is TRBJ2-7, the V gene TRBV20-1; maybe TRBD2 (6 bases). Gene TRBJ2-1 matches the end of the DNA better, so the J call may be wrong. CDR1 is DFQATT and CDR2 is SNEGSKA in the germline V gene (reference sequence). There are 14 residues in the CDR3. Written as DNA, the CDR3 is TGCAGTGCTAGAGATCCGGGCGGGGTTCCTGAGCAGTTCTTC. As protein: CSARDPGGVPEQFF.

This clonotype was counted many times. The chain couples TRBV6-5 to TRBJ1-6; TRBD1 is a possible D gene (6 bases). Trimming pared 5 bases from V and 9 bases from J, leaving 14 bases between. The CDR3 is 14 amino acids. Germline lookup yields CDR1 MNHEY and CDR2 SVGAGI. CDR3 amino acids: CASSLGQFASPLHF. The CDR3 bases are TGTGCCAGCAGTCTCGGACAGTTTGCTTCACCCCTCCACTTT.

This clonotype showed up just once. The junction and the germline gene differ at one end; a read error may be behind it. V usage is TRBV10-3 and J usage is TRBJ2-7, with D possibly matching TRBD2 (5 bases). Per the germline V gene, CDR1 is ENHRY and CDR2 is SYGVKD. The CDR3 sequence is 15 residues long. The CDR3 region is CASSCPAASSYEQYF. CDR3 coding DNA: TGTGCCAGCAGTTGCCCAGCGGCAAGCTCCTACGAGCAGTACTTC.

The table lists this clonotype with a few counts. The chain employs TRBV12-3 or TRBV12-4 and TRBJ2-3, with D hard to call. The CDR3 is 13 amino acids. The germline V and J ends were trimmed by 0 bases and 4 bases, with 5 bases remaining between them. For the CDR3, the DNA is TGTGCCAGCAGTTTAGCAACGGCAGATACGCAGTATTTT. This sequence encodes CASSLATADTQYF.

The chain combines TRBV7-8 with TRBJ2-7; 8 bases align to TRBD2. CDR3 length: 15 residues. The germline gives CDR1 SGHVS, CDR2 FQNEAQ. The J segment lost 6 bases and the V segment lost 4 bases, leaving 11 bases of the junction unmatched. The CDR3: CASSSGGGRGLEQYF. CDR3 DNA sequence: TGTGCCAGCAGCTCCGGGGGGGGCAGGGGTCTCGAGCAGTACTTC. Filled out from reference TRBV7-8 and TRBJ2-7, the complete variable domain reads GAGVSQSPRYKVAKRGQDVALRCDPISGHVSLFWYQQALGQGPEFLTYFQNEAQLDKSGLPSDRFFAERPEGSVSTLKIQRTQQEDSAVYLCASSSGGGRGLEQYFGPGTRLTVT.

This clonotype was recorded many times. The genes are TRBV12-3 or TRBV12-4 and TRBJ1-2; possible D gene TRBD1, 6 bases. V dropped 8 bases and J dropped 4 bases, with 20 bases sitting between them. This CDR3 has 15 amino acids. In nucleotides, the CDR3 is TGTGCCAGCCTCGGCGGTAACAGGGATGGCTATGGCTACACCTTC. As protein: CASLGGNRDGYGYTF.

Ten or more counts support this clonotype. The rearrangement links TRBV7-2 to TRBJ2-2; D not certain. The CDR3 is 15 amino acids. V lost 2 bases and J 4 bases, leaving 11 bases between the germline ends. Per germline, CDR1 SGHTA and CDR2 FQGNSA. The DNA of the CDR3 is TGTGCCAGCAGCTTATTTGGCCAGGCCACCGGGGAGCTGTTTTTT. This codes for CASSLFGQATGELFF.

V usage is TRBV9 and J usage is TRBJ2-7; 8 nucleotides match TRBD1. Germline CDR1 reads SGDLS; CDR2 reads YYNGEE. Trimming removed 4 bases from V and 4 bases from J; junction bases left unmatched: 7. The CDR3 is 14 residues long. The CDR3 sequence: CASSRGQVPYEQYF. The CDR3 coding sequence is TGTGCCAGCAGCCGGGGACAGGTCCCTTACGAGCAGTACTTC.

This clonotype was picked up a small number of times. This chain connects TRBV10-1 to TRBJ2-5, with D unresolved. Trimming stripped 3 bases from V and 2 bases from J, with 4 bases between. CDR3 length: 12 amino acids. Germline CDR1 reads WNHNN; CDR2 reads SYGVQD (reference sequence). In DNA, the CDR3 is TGCGCCAGCAGTGACCATCAAGAGACCCAGTACTTC. Its translation is CASSDHQETQYF.